Each of the 17 T cell receptor beta chains below was sequenced from the same sample in a study of shared clonotypes between healthy human individuals. Selected positively for CCR7 and CD45RO-negative, naive CD8 cells excluded terminally differentiated effector memory CD45RA+ cells. Sequenced by immunoSEQ multiplex PCR; TCRdb stores in-frame clones only, minus some. The table shows hundreds of thousands of clones, with about 91% occurring only once. Material for sequencing was naive CD8+ T cells sorted from blood. The origin of the receptors is a man aged 25 to 45 in good health.

V gene TRBV4-1 combines with J gene TRBJ2-1; 16 nucleotides line up with TRBD2. CDR1 is MGHRA, CDR2 YSYEKL, per germline. Germline trimming cut 1 base from V and 4 bases from J; bases unmatched to any gene: 10. The CDR3 runs 20 residues. CDR3 DNA sequence: TGCGCCAGCAGCCAAGTCCCGGGACTAGCGGGAGGGCCGGAGTACAATGAGCAGTTCTTC. Protein sequence: CASSQVPGLAGGPEYNEQFF.

The chain recombines TRBV10-3 with TRBJ1-1, with 10 bases fitting TRBD1. The V segment lost 6 bases and the J segment 1 base; nucleotides outside the gene matches: 5. CDR1 is ENHRY, CDR2 SYGVKD, per germline. The CDR3 has 15 residues. Written as DNA, the CDR3 is TGTGCCATCAGGGACAGGGGGTCACCGAACACTGAAGCTTTCTTT. Protein product: CAIRDRGSPNTEAFF.

The chain combines TRBV2 with TRBJ2-7, with unresolved D. This CDR3 is 12 amino acids long. Trimming pared 7 bases from V and 0 bases from J, leaving 7 bases between. The germline V gene has CDR1 SNHLY and CDR2 FYNNEI. CDR3: CASIQSSYEQYF. In DNA, the CDR3 is TGTGCCAGCATTCAGAGCTCCTACGAGCAGTACTTC.

CDR3 amino acids: CASSDIGDIYEQYF. The CDR3 nucleotides are TGCGCCAGCAGTGATATAGGGGACATCTACGAGCAGTACTTC. V and J are TRBV10-1 and TRBJ2-7, with D possibly being TRBD1 (6 bases). Germline values: CDR1 WNHNN, CDR2 SYGVQD (reference sequence). Between the trimmed V and J ends, which lost 3 bases and 3 bases, there was a span of 12 bases. This CDR3 comprises 14 residues.

The chain joins TRBV13 to TRBJ2-7; 7 bases are shared with TRBD1. This CDR3 has 14 residues. CDR1 PRHDT and CDR2 FYEKMQ come from the germline V gene (reference sequence). V shed 4 bases and J 2 bases; nucleotides not matched to a gene: 5. The DNA for the CDR3 is TGTGCCAGCAGCTCCCGGGACAGAGCCTACGAGCAGTACTTC. Translating gives CASSSRDRAYEQYF.

With regard to this clone: Other DNA sequences in the same sample also yield this CDR3. This rearrangement joins TRBV13 to TRBJ2-7; 9 bases are shared with TRBD1. This CDR3 region has 14 residues. The germline V gene has CDR1 PRHDT and CDR2 FYEKMQ (reference sequence). V lost 5 bases to trimming and J lost 1 base; unmatched junction nucleotides: 3. CDR3 residues: CASSPGQGSYEQYF. Written as DNA, the CDR3 is TGTGCCAGCAGCCCCGGACAGGGGTCCTACGAGCAGTACTTC.

The chain is built from TRBV15 and TRBJ2-3; tentatively, D is TRBD2 (5 bases). The germline V gene has CDR1 LNHNV and CDR2 YYDKDF (reference sequence). Trimming removed 5 bases at V and 1 base at J, with 10 bases between. CDR3 length: 14 residues. As DNA, the CDR3 is TGTGCCACCAGCCCGATTAGCGGCACAGATACGCAGTATTTT. This gives the protein CATSPISGTDTQYF. The full variable domain, with the rest looked up from reference TRBV15 and TRBJ2-3, is DAMVIQNPRYQVTQFGKPVTLSCSQTLNHNVMYWYQQKSSQAPKLLFHYYDKDFNNEADTPDNFQSRRPNTSFCFLDIRSPGLGDTAMYLCATSPISGTDTQYFGPGTRLTVL.

As DNA, the CDR3 is TGTGCCAGCAGGGAAACGAACACCGGGGAGCTGTTTTTT. Its translation is CASRETNTGELFF. The genes are TRBV11-3 and TRBJ2-2; D uncertain. The germline V gene has CDR1 SGHNT and CDR2 YENEEA. Trimming shortened V by 6 bases and J by 0 bases, and 5 bases separated the two germline ends. There are 13 residues in the CDR3.

CDR3 in DNA: TGTGCCAGCAGCGCCCGGGACAGGGACCTACTCGGGGCCAACGTCCTGACTTTC. Protein sequence: CASSARDRDLLGANVLTF. V usage is TRBV9 and J usage is TRBJ2-6; TRBD1 matches at 9 bases. The V segment lost 3 bases and the J segment 4 bases; nucleotides outside the gene matches: 11. Germline V gives CDR1 SGDLS, CDR2 YYNGEE. The CDR3 covers 18 residues.

The V call is TRBV25-1, the J call TRBJ2-1; D is perhaps TRBD1 (6 bases). V shed 5 bases and J shed 4 bases, with 9 bases lying between them. The CDR3 length is 13 residues. CDR1 and CDR2 from the germline V gene are MGHDK and SYGVNS. The CDR3 DNA is TGTGCCAGCAGTTCCGACAGGTACAATGAGCAGTTCTTC. Amino acids: CASSSDRYNEQFF. Filled out from reference TRBV25-1 and TRBJ2-1, the complete variable domain reads EADIYQTPRYLVIGTGKKITLECSQTMGHDKMYWYQQDPGMELHLIHYSYGVNSTEKGDLSSESTVSRIRTEHFPLTLESARPSHTSQYLCASSSDRYNEQFFGPGTRLTVL.

This chain links TRBV18 with TRBJ2-7, with D perhaps given as TRBD1 or TRBD2 (5 bases each). The V and J ends lost 3 bases and 0 bases respectively, with 9 bases between them. The CDR3 is made up of 14 amino acids. CDR1 and CDR2 (germline): KGHSH, LQKENI. The CDR3 loop is CASSPGGGSYEQYF. The CDR3 coding sequence is TGTGCCAGCTCACCCGGTGGGGGCTCCTACGAGCAGTACTTC.

The CDR3 reads CASSFIRGQRNEQFF. CDR3 DNA sequence: TGTGCCAGCAGCTTTATAAGGGGGCAGCGGAATGAGCAGTTCTTC. The V call is TRBV7-3, the J call TRBJ2-1; 7 bases align to TRBD1. The CDR3 has 15 amino acids. J gave up 7 bases and V 3 bases, and 9 bases lay outside the gene matches. CDR1 is SGHTA, CDR2 FQGTGA, per germline. The variable domain in full, completed from reference TRBV7-3 and TRBJ2-1, reads GAGVSQTPSNKVTEKGKYVELRCDPISGHTALYWYRQSLGQGPEFLIYFQGTGAADDSGLPNDRFFAVRPEGSVSTLKIQRTERGDSAVYLCASSFIRGQRNEQFFGPGTRLTVL.

The chain employs TRBV4-1 and TRBJ1-4, with a possible D match to TRBD1 (6 bases). CDR1 and CDR2 (germline): MGHRA, YSYEKL. The CDR3 runs 15 residues. V lost 1 base and J lost 7, with 13 bases in between. The DNA for the CDR3 is TGCGCCAGCAGCCAAGGCCCAGGGGATAGTGAAAAACTGTTTTTT. This sequence encodes CASSQGPGDSEKLFF.

The V call is TRBV28, the J call TRBJ2-7, with D unresolved. The CDR3 consists of 13 residues. V was pared by 6 bases and J by 3 bases, with 12 bases between. In germline, CDR1 is MDHEN, CDR2 SYDVKM. CDR3: CASRPVGNYEQYF. The CDR3 nucleotides are TGTGCCAGCAGACCCGTTGGGAACTACGAGCAGTACTTC.

The gene calls are TRBV7-9 and TRBJ2-7, with 8 bases aligning to TRBD2. Germline assignment: CDR1 SEHNR and CDR2 FQNEAQ (reference sequence). This CDR3 region has 15 residues. The junction had 9 bases not matched to a gene; V was cut back by 5 bases and J by 3 bases. The CDR3 DNA is TGTGCCAGCAGCCGCGGGAGGAGCGGGAACTACGAGCAGTACTTC. Translated, it gives CASSRGRSGNYEQYF.

The chain combines TRBV29-1 with TRBJ2-3; the match to TRBD2 covers 9 bases. The V and J ends lost 6 bases and 0 bases, in that order; junction bases with no gene match: 4. CDR3 length: 14 residues. CDR1 is SQVTM, CDR2 ANQGSEA, per germline. CDR3 residues: CSVSSGESTDTQYF. CDR3 coding DNA: TGCAGCGTGTCTAGCGGGGAGAGCACAGATACGCAGTATTTT.

J is TRBJ2-7 and V is TRBV7-9; 13 nucleotides line up with TRBD2. Looked up from germline, CDR1 is SEHNR and CDR2 is FQNEAQ (reference sequence). V lost 5 bases and J lost 6; bases outside the gene matches: 4. This CDR3 is 14 amino acids long. The CDR3 sequence: CASSRLAGGSEQYF. The CDR3 DNA reads as TGTGCCAGCAGCCGACTAGCGGGAGGATCCGAGCAGTACTTC.